What follows are 26 T cell receptor beta chains derived from one specimen sequenced in a study of identical twins. From the 5' RACE reads, TCRdb called clonotypes with MiXCR, one entry per CDR3 protein. The table includes hundreds of thousands of distinct CDR3 sequences, approximately 6.1% detected once. Sequencing was performed on naive T cells sorted from blood. These receptors came from a man aged 18 to 29 in good health.

Ten or more counts support this clonotype. The chain joins TRBV7-9 to TRBJ2-7; D not certain. Trimming stripped 1 base from V and 2 bases from J, with 9 bases between. The CDR3 loop spans 14 amino acids. CDR1 is SEHNR and CDR2 is FQNEAQ in the germline V gene (reference sequence). The CDR3 bases are TGTGCCAGCAGCTTAGTGCCCGACACCTACGAGCAGTACTTC. It translates to CASSLVPDTYEQYF.

This clonotype was detected ten times or more. V gene TRBV24-1 combines with J gene TRBJ2-1, with D perhaps TRBD1 (6 bases). The CDR3 contains 13 residues. Germline V CDR1 and CDR2: KGHDR, SFDVKD. Trimming took off 9 bases at V and 3 bases at J, with 11 bases between the two ends. CDR3 amino acids: CATGDTLYNEQFF. CDR3 DNA: TGTGCCACCGGGGACACCCTCTACAATGAGCAGTTCTTC.

This chain links TRBV2 with TRBJ2-6; D is possibly TRBD1 (6 bases). The V end was cut by 5 bases, the J end by 0 bases, with 17 bases between. In germline, CDR1 is SNHLY, CDR2 FYNNEI. The CDR3 consists of 18 residues. The CDR3 bases are TGTGCCAGCAGTAAAATCCCTCAGGGGTTCTCTGGGGCCAACGTCCTGACTTTC. It encodes CASSKIPQGFSGANVLTF. Full variable domain (rest looked up from reference TRBV2 and TRBJ2-6): EPEVTQTPSHQVTQMGQEVILRCVPISNHLYFYWYRQILGQKVEFLVSFYNNEISEKSEIFDDQFSVERPDGSNFTLKIRSTKLEDSAMYFCASSKIPQGFSGANVLTFGAGSRLTVL.

The sample holds many counts of this clonotype. This chain connects TRBV20-1 to TRBJ2-3; TRBD2 matches at 11 bases. V lost 0 bases and J lost 7; bases outside the gene matches: 9. The V gene's germline CDR1 is DFQATT and CDR2 SNEGSKA (reference sequence). The CDR3 runs 16 residues. The CDR3 here is CSARDAGTSGSYTQYF. In DNA form, the CDR3 reads TGCAGTGCTAGAGATGCCGGGACTAGCGGCAGTTATACGCAGTATTTT.

V usage is TRBV28 and J usage is TRBJ1-1; tentative D call: TRBD1 (5 bases). Between the trimmed V and J ends, which lost 6 bases and 4 bases, there was a span of 12 bases. Germline values: CDR1 MDHEN, CDR2 SYDVKM. This CDR3 has 13 residues. The CDR3 DNA sequence: TGTGCCAGCAGATCCCAGGGTGGCACTGAAGCTTTCTTT. Translation: CASRSQGGTEAFF.

This clonotype was seen at least ten times. The rearrangement links TRBV21-1 to TRBJ2-7; TRBD1 reflects the table's D call only, with no check against the DNA. TRBV21-1 counts as a pseudogene. CDR3 length equals 16 residues. The CDR3 sequence: CASSPWDRYFTYEQYV. DNA for the CDR3: TGTGCCAGCAGCCCGTGGGACCGATACTTTACCTACGAGCAGTACGTC.

This clonotype occurred many times. The chain carries TRBV28 and TRBJ2-3, with 8 bases that match TRBD1. Germline values: CDR1 MDHEN, CDR2 SYDVKM. Losses at the gene ends were 11 bases for V and 0 bases for J; bases not matched to a gene: 16. The CDR3 covers 17 residues. CDR3 sequence (DNA): TGTGCCGGCACCGGACAGGGCGACTCCTATAGCACAGATACGCAGTATTTT. Encoded protein: CAGTGQGDSYSTDTQYF.

This clonotype was seen at least ten times. J is TRBJ2-1 and V is TRBV9; D may be TRBD1 or TRBD2 (6 bases each). Trimming removed 3 bases from V and 10 bases from J, with 11 bases in between. The CDR3 runs to 12 residues. Germline loops: CDR1 SGDLS, CDR2 YYNGEE. This CDR3 reads CASSGGAPEQFF. The CDR3 DNA follows: TGTGCCAGCAGCGGGGGGGCCCCCGAGCAGTTCTTC.

This clonotype was seen ten or more times. Written as DNA, the CDR3 is TGTGCCAGCAGCCCCGGGATCACTACCTCGGGGGAGCTGTTTTTT. Its protein is CASSPGITTSGELFF. The chain is built from TRBV7-9 and TRBJ2-2, with a weak D call TRBD2 (5 bases). The length of the CDR3 is 15 residues. Trimming took off 5 bases at V and 8 bases at J, with 18 bases between the two ends. Germline-derived CDR1 and CDR2 are SEHNR and FQNEAQ (reference sequence).

The J gene is TRBJ2-4, the V gene TRBV30; no clear D. The germline CDR1 and CDR2 sequences are GTSNPN and SVGIG (reference sequence). This CDR3 contains 11 residues. V was cut by 0 bases and J by 11 bases, with 8 bases left in between. CDR3 sequence (DNA): TGTGCCTGGAGTGTAGGGCAGCTTCAGTACTTC. It translates to CAWSVGQLQYF.

In its sample, this clonotype was seen a few times. The chain has TRBV7-3 and TRBJ2-3, with D unclear. This CDR3 is 13 amino acids long. CDR1 and CDR2 from the germline V gene are SGHTA and FQGTGA. V was cut by 1 base and J by 7 bases, with 9 bases left in between. Written as DNA, the CDR3 is TGTGCCAGCAGCTTAAGTGACGATAATACGCAGTATTTT. This translates into CASSLSDDNTQYF.

This clonotype has a count of ten or more. V is TRBV15 and J is TRBJ1-1; D is unclear. Looked up from germline, CDR1 is LNHNV and CDR2 is YYDKDF (reference sequence). The CDR3 is 12 amino acids. V lost 4 bases to trimming and J lost 5 bases, with 8 bases between them. The CDR3: CATSTLGTEAFF. The CDR3 DNA is TGTGCCACCAGCACTCTCGGAACTGAAGCTTTCTTT.

CDR3 DNA: TGTGCCAGCAGCTCCATCCCAACGCCCCAGCATTTT. Encoded protein: CASSSIPTPQHF. The chain joins TRBV12-3 or TRBV12-4 to TRBJ1-5; no clear D gene. The length of the CDR3 is 12 residues. Between the trimmed V and J ends, which lost 6 bases and 9 bases, there was a span of 12 bases.

J is TRBJ2-1 and V is TRBV12-3 or TRBV12-4, with TRBD2 identical over 9 bases. The CDR3 spans 15 residues. Trimming cost V 5 bases and J 5 bases; bases outside gene matches: 7. Here the CDR3 reads CASSPAGGPHNEQFF. The CDR3, as DNA: TGTGCCAGCAGTCCCGCGGGAGGGCCGCACAATGAGCAGTTCTTC.

V is TRBV12-3 or TRBV12-4 and J is TRBJ2-4; tentatively, D is TRBD1 or TRBD2 (5 bases each). This CDR3 region has 13 residues. V was cut by 7 bases and J by 6 bases, with 13 bases left in between. The CDR3 DNA reads as TGTGCCAGCAACCACCGGGACCTAAACATTCAGTACTTC. Protein: CASNHRDLNIQYF.

At least ten counts were recorded for this clonotype. The V call is TRBV21-1, the J call TRBJ2-3; the tabulated D call, TRBD2, remains unverified against the DNA. TRBV21-1 is a pseudogene segment. This CDR3 is 20 amino acids long. Written as DNA, the CDR3 is TGTGCCAGCAGCAAACGAGGACTAGCGGGAGGTACTCCTAGCACAGATACGCAGTATTTT. It translates to CASSKRGLAGGTPSTDTQYF.

This clonotype turned up a few times. The J gene is TRBJ2-7, the V gene TRBV5-5; the match to TRBD2 covers 13 bases. The CDR3 sequence is 16 residues long. Germline CDR1 is SGHKS and CDR2 is YYEKEE (reference sequence). V shed 2 bases and J 5 bases; nucleotides not matched to a gene: 7. DNA of the CDR3: TGTGCCAGCAGCTTACTAGCGGGAGGGCTTCGAAACGAGCAGTACTTC. Its translation: CASSLLAGGLRNEQYF. The full variable domain, completed using reference TRBV5-5 and TRBJ2-7, is DAGVTQSPTHLIKTRGQQVTLRCSPISGHKSVSWYQQVLGQGPQFIFQYYEKEERGRGNFPDRFSARQFPNYSSELNVNALLLGDSALYLCASSLLAGGLRNEQYFGPGTRLTVT.

This clonotype occurred many times. This chain connects TRBV6-2 or TRBV6-3 to TRBJ2-3, with D tentatively TRBD1 (6 bases). V was clipped by 6 bases and J by 6 bases, with 13 bases between them. Per the germline V gene, CDR1 is MNHEY and CDR2 is SVGEGT. The CDR3 extends over 13 amino acids. The CDR3 DNA follows: TGTGCCAGCAGGCCCGGGACATCGGATACGCAGTATTTT. It encodes CASRPGTSDTQYF.

This clonotype was observed at least ten times. This chain links TRBV12-3 or TRBV12-4 with TRBJ2-7; D uncertain. V was trimmed by 5 bases and J by 2 bases, leaving 7 bases between them. CDR3 length: 12 amino acids. The DNA for the CDR3 is TGTGCCAGCAGTCAGGTCCCCTACGAGCAGTACTTC. It yields the protein CASSQVPYEQYF.

CDR3 DNA sequence: TGTGCTACCCGAAGGGGCGGGAATCAGCCCCAGCATTTT. Translating it yields CATRRGGNQPQHF. The chain is built from TRBV12-5 and TRBJ1-5; possible D gene TRBD1, 5 bases. CDR1 and CDR2 from the germline V gene are LGHNT and FRNRAP. With 10 bases removed from V and 4 bases from J, the gap between germline ends came to 14 bases. This CDR3 comprises 13 residues.

The chain combines TRBV6-1 with TRBJ2-2; D gene unclear. V shed 4 bases and J shed 3 bases, with 6 bases lying between them. This CDR3 is 13 amino acids long. Germline V gene lookup returns CDR1 MNHNS and CDR2 SASEGT. CDR3 sequence (DNA): TGTGCCAGCAGTGGGGTGTACACCGGGGAGCTGTTTTTT. Its translation: CASSGVYTGELFF.

This chain uses TRBV4-1 with TRBJ2-5; 12 bases map to TRBD2. This CDR3 has 15 residues. V was pared by 4 bases and J by 5 bases, with 5 bases of the junction left unmatched. Germline V CDR1 and CDR2: MGHRA, YSYEKL. As DNA, the CDR3 is TGCGCCAGCAGCCGGGCTAGCGGGAGGGGGGAGACCCAGTACTTC. Translated, it gives CASSRASGRGETQYF.

The rearrangement links TRBV5-1 to TRBJ2-5, with 7 bases that match TRBD2. V gave up 3 bases and J gave up 2 bases; unmatched junction bases: 10. This CDR3 has 16 residues. Germline CDR1 SGHRS, CDR2 YFSETQ. The CDR3 DNA is TGCGCCAGCAGCTATGTACCCGGGAGGTCGCAAGAGACCCAGTACTTC. As protein: CASSYVPGRSQETQYF.

This chain links TRBV25-1 with TRBJ1-5, with D perhaps matching TRBD1 (6 bases). The ends were cut back, 6 bases at V and 0 bases at J, with 15 bases in the middle. From germline, CDR1 is MGHDK and CDR2 SYGVNS. This CDR3 region has 16 residues. The CDR3 region has the DNA TGTGCCAGCAGCCCCGCGACAGGACATAGCAATCAGCCCCAGCATTTT. It yields the protein CASSPATGHSNQPQHF.

This clonotype was detected a few times. The chain couples TRBV18 to TRBJ1-1, with 7 bases that match TRBD1. The germline V gene has CDR1 KGHSH and CDR2 LQKENI. The CDR3 totals 13 residues. J was trimmed by 3 bases and V by 5 bases; bases with no gene match: 3. The chain's CDR3 is CASSRGQDTEAFF. The CDR3 DNA reads as TGTGCCAGCTCAAGGGGGCAGGACACTGAAGCTTTCTTT.

This clonotype was picked up a small number of times. This chain uses TRBV4-3 with TRBJ2-7; TRBD1 matches 10 bases. V lost 1 base to trimming and J lost 5 bases; unmatched junction nucleotides: 8. The CDR3 is made up of 16 amino acids. Germline V gives CDR1 LGHNA, CDR2 YSLEER. As DNA, the CDR3 is TGCGCCAGCAGCCAAGCGTGGGGGACAGGGGCTCACGAGCAGTACTTC. It specifies CASSQAWGTGAHEQYF.